This T cell receptor (beta chain) is from a study of blood T cell repertoires in COVID-19. Generated by immunoSEQ multiplex PCR, the TCRdb table keeps only in-frame clones and is missing some. The repertoire includes 29,000 or so clones, more than 70% of them detected once, and 3.5% to 4.5% sits in the top ten. This CDR3 region has 14 residues. Looked up from germline, CDR1 is SQVTM and CDR2 is ANQGSEA. V was pared by 6 bases and J by 5 bases, with 20 bases between. The sequence derives from a human donor in a cohort sampled during active COVID-19. The chain combines TRBV29-1 with TRBJ2-7; D is perhaps TRBD1 (5 bases). The sequenced sample was peripheral blood. CDR3 residues: CSVSRSNRGDEQYF. The DNA for the CDR3 is TGCAGCGTCTCAAGATCAAATAGGGGTGACGAGCAGTACTTC.